The rows below give T cell receptor beta chains drawn from one sample of a study of response to subunit inactivated influenza vaccine. TCRdb reprocessed the RT-PCR reads with MiXCR, giving one entry per CDR3 protein. In the table there are hundreds of thousands of distinct CDR3 sequences, 15% to 17% of which are singletons. This sample comprised PBMCs from blood, obtained roughly 12 days after vaccination. All receptors derive from a man in his fifties or sixties who received an inactivated influenza vaccine. Each CDR3 is given with its conserved first and last residue. The order of the fields is D gene, V gene, clone size, CDR3 length, J gene, CDR3 protein, CDR3 DNA. D genes are given only for firm matches. Part of the rows lack a size; the others show once, few, many or a class for expanded clones.

D: .; V: TRBV20-1; size: many; length: 14; J: TRBJ1-1; CDR3: CSAPQGGVNTEAFF; DNA: TGCAGTGCGCCACAGGGTGGGGTGAACACTGAAGCTTTCTTT
D: TRBD1; V: TRBV7-2; size: few; length: 15; J: TRBJ1-2; CDR3: CASSWSTGVVYGYTF; DNA: TGTGCCAGCAGCTGGTCGACAGGGGTTGTTTATGGCTACACCTTC
D: TRBD1; V: TRBV7-8; size: .; length: 14; J: TRBJ1-1; CDR3: CASSLLDRGTEAFF; DNA: TGTGCCAGCAGCTTACTGGACAGGGGCACTGAAGCTTTCTTT
D: TRBD2; V: TRBV4-3; size: .; length: 17; J: TRBJ2-3; CDR3: CASSQRIAGFITDTQYF; DNA: TGCGCCAGCAGCCAACGAATAGCGGGGTTCATCACAGATACGCAGTATTTT
D: .; V: TRBV6-1; size: .; length: 14; J: TRBJ1-4; CDR3: CASRHREGGEKLFF; DNA: TGTGCCAGCAGACACAGGGAAGGGGGTGAAAAACTGTTTTTT
D: .; V: TRBV5-1; size: many; length: 16; J: TRBJ1-1; CDR3: CASSLATGGRNTEAFF; DNA: TGCGCCAGCAGCTTGGCCACCGGGGGACGTAACACTGAAGCTTTCTTT
D: TRBD1; V: TRBV7-2; size: many; length: 14; J: TRBJ1-6; CDR3: CASSLDSGGSPLHF; DNA: TGTGCCAGCAGCTTAGACTCAGGGGGTTCACCCCTCCACTTT
D: TRBD1; V: TRBV5-1; size: many; length: 16; J: TRBJ1-4; CDR3: CASSLANRGQAEKLFF; DNA: TGCGCCAGCAGCTTGGCCAACAGGGGACAAGCGGAAAAACTGTTTTTT
D: .; V: TRBV7-6; size: few; length: 14; J: TRBJ2-3; CDR3: CASSLAGFSDTQYF; DNA: TGTGCCAGCAGCTTAGCTGGTTTTTCAGATACGCAGTATTTT
D: TRBD2; V: TRBV29-1; size: few; length: 17; J: TRBJ2-2; CDR3: CSTTGTSGGASTGELFF; DNA: TGCAGCACAACCGGGACTAGCGGGGGGGCCAGCACCGGGGAGCTGTTTTTT
D: TRBD1; V: TRBV7-6; size: few; length: 17; J: TRBJ2-3; CDR3: CASSLVIIGQGPDTQYF; DNA: TGTGCCAGCAGCTTAGTAATAATCGGACAGGGCCCAGATACGCAGTATTTT
D: .; V: TRBV29-1; size: .; length: 12; J: TRBJ2-7; CDR3: CSVVQTSYEQYF; DNA: TGCAGCGTTGTACAGACTAGCTACGAGCAGTACTTC
D: .; V: TRBV14; size: .; length: 23; J: TRBJ2-1; CDR3: CASSQDLFDPDRVTWSGSNEQFF; DNA: TGTGCCAGCAGCCAAGATCTATTCGACCCGGACAGGGTGACTTGGAGCGGGAGTAATGAGCAGTTCTTC
D: TRBD2; V: TRBV20-1; size: .; length: 16; J: TRBJ2-1; CDR3: CSARVPSGSSYNEQFF; DNA: TGCAGTGCTAGAGTTCCTAGCGGAAGCTCCTACAATGAGCAGTTCTTC
D: TRBD1; V: TRBV20-1; size: .; length: 14; J: TRBJ1-5; CDR3: CSATRTGGNQPQHF; DNA: TGCAGTGCTACCCGGACAGGGGGCAATCAGCCCCAGCATTTT
D: .; V: TRBV20-1; size: .; length: 13; J: TRBJ1-5; CDR3: CSARGGGTQPQHF; DNA: TGCAGTGCTAGAGGGGGGGGGACTCAGCCCCAGCATTTT
D: TRBD2; V: TRBV5-4; size: .; length: 17; J: TRBJ2-1; CDR3: CASSYSGLAFRTNEQFF; DNA: TGTGCCAGCAGCTATTCGGGACTAGCGTTCCGCACCAATGAGCAGTTCTTC
D: TRBD2; V: TRBV24-1; size: .; length: 13; J: TRBJ2-5; CDR3: CATSLAGQETQYF; DNA: TGTGCCACCAGTTTAGCGGGCCAAGAGACCCAGTACTTC
D: .; V: TRBV10-3; size: many; length: 14; J: TRBJ2-3; CDR3: CAISELSGEDTQYF; DNA: TGTGCCATCAGTGAGTTGTCAGGGGAAGATACGCAGTATTTT
D: .; V: TRBV12-3/TRBV12-4; size: many; length: 11; J: TRBJ1-1; CDR3: CASRSTGWAFF; DNA: TGTGCCAGCAGGTCTACAGGGTGGGCTTTCTTT
D: .; V: TRBV28; size: .; length: 13; J: TRBJ1-2; CDR3: CASSFAANYGYTF; DNA: TGTGCCAGCAGTTTTGCGGCTAACTATGGCTACACCTTC
D: .; V: TRBV12-3/TRBV12-4; size: many; length: 13; J: TRBJ2-1; CDR3: CASSFRQDNEQFF; DNA: TGTGCCAGCAGTTTCCGACAGGACAATGAGCAGTTCTTC
D: TRBD1; V: TRBV12-3/TRBV12-4; size: few; length: 15; J: TRBJ2-5; CDR3: CASSPGQGTLATQYF; DNA: TGTGCCAGCAGTCCGGGACAGGGGACCCTAGCGACCCAGTACTTC
D: TRBD1; V: TRBV5-1; size: .; length: 13; J: TRBJ1-4; CDR3: CASRDRGGEKLFF; DNA: TGCGCCAGCCGGGACAGGGGCGGTGAAAAACTGTTTTTT
D: TRBD1; V: TRBV19; size: .; length: 18; J: TRBJ2-2; CDR3: CASSGQGVSVANTGELFF; DNA: TGTGCCAGTAGTGGCCAGGGGGTCTCGGTCGCGAACACCGGGGAGCTGTTTTTT
D: .; V: TRBV9; size: few; length: 14; J: TRBJ2-5; CDR3: CASSAGQRGQTQYF; DNA: TGTGCCAGCAGCGCGGGCCAGAGAGGACAGACCCAGTACTTC
D: .; V: TRBV5-1; size: few; length: 16; J: TRBJ2-3; CDR3: CASSLATTLARNTQYF; DNA: TGCGCCAGCAGCTTGGCAACGACTTTGGCGCGGAATACGCAGTATTTT
D: .; V: TRBV27; size: .; length: 13; J: TRBJ2-1; CDR3: CASSLSGGGEQFF; DNA: TGTGCCAGCAGTTTATCGGGGGGCGGTGAGCAGTTCTTC
D: .; V: TRBV6-5; size: .; length: 15; J: TRBJ1-2; CDR3: CASSYRGERDYGYTF; DNA: TGTGCCAGCAGTTATCGAGGGGAGAGGGACTATGGCTACACCTTC
D: .; V: TRBV10-3; size: many; length: 15; J: TRBJ2-3; CDR3: CAISPEGTGTDTQYF; DNA: TGTGCCATCAGCCCGGAGGGGACCGGCACAGATACGCAGTATTTT
D: .; V: TRBV6-2/TRBV6-3; size: .; length: 15; J: TRBJ1-6; CDR3: CASSPLGALNSPLHF; DNA: TGTGCCAGCAGTCCCCTTGGGGCTTTGAATTCACCCCTCCACTTT
D: .; V: TRBV12-3/TRBV12-4; size: many; length: 14; J: TRBJ2-1; CDR3: CASSPVEINNEQFF; DNA: TGTGCCAGCAGCCCCGTTGAGATAAACAATGAGCAGTTCTTC
D: TRBD1; V: TRBV20-1; size: .; length: 14; J: TRBJ1-2; CDR3: CSAPRGGGGYGYTF; DNA: TGCAGTGCTCCCCGGGGAGGGGGCGGCTATGGCTACACCTTC
D: .; V: TRBV20-1; size: .; length: 15; J: TRBJ1-6; CDR3: CSARSGSSYNSPLHF; DNA: TGCAGTGCTAGATCAGGGAGCTCCTATAATTCACCCCTCCACTTT
D: .; V: TRBV20-1; size: .; length: 14; J: TRBJ2-3; CDR3: CSASEILNTDTQNF; DNA: TGCAGTGCTAGCGAGATCCTGAACACAGATACGCAGAATTTT
D: .; V: TRBV7-9; size: few; length: 12; J: TRBJ1-1; CDR3: CASSLVIGMAFF; DNA: TGTGCCAGCAGCTTGGTCATAGGGATGGCTTTCTTT
D: TRBD2; V: TRBV6-2/TRBV6-3; size: .; length: 14; J: TRBJ2-1; CDR3: CASSSPLAGNEQFF; DNA: TGTGCCAGCAGCTCCCCCCTAGCGGGCAATGAGCAGTTCTTC
D: TRBD2; V: TRBV9; size: many; length: 16; J: TRBJ2-1; CDR3: CASSVEWASGGNEQFF; DNA: TGTGCCAGCAGCGTAGAGTGGGCTAGCGGGGGGAATGAGCAGTTCTTC
D: TRBD2; V: TRBV27; size: few; length: 14; J: TRBJ2-7; CDR3: CASSSGLAGEVQYF; DNA: TGTGCCAGCAGTTCCGGACTAGCGGGAGAAGTGCAGTACTTC
D: .; V: TRBV7-2; size: few; length: 13; J: TRBJ1-5; CDR3: CASSLGERIPQHF; DNA: TGTGCCAGCAGCTTAGGAGAGCGAATACCCCAGCATTTT
D: .; V: TRBV4-3; size: .; length: 16; J: TRBJ1-6; CDR3: CASSPRASSYNSPLHF; DNA: TGCGCCAGCAGCCCCCGCGCGAGCTCCTATAATTCACCCCTCCACTTT
D: .; V: TRBV12-3/TRBV12-4; size: .; length: 12; J: TRBJ2-5; CDR3: CASGGTEETQYF; DNA: TGTGCCAGCGGGGGGACAGAAGAGACCCAGTACTTC
D: .; V: TRBV6-2/TRBV6-3; size: .; length: 13; J: TRBJ2-7; CDR3: CASSYNRAYEQYF; DNA: TGTGCCAGCAGTTATAACAGGGCCTACGAGCAGTACTTC
D: TRBD2; V: TRBV6-1; size: few; length: 14; J: TRBJ2-2; CDR3: CASARTSGTGELFF; DNA: TGTGCCAGCGCCAGGACTAGCGGTACCGGGGAGCTGTTTTTT
D: .; V: TRBV14; size: few; length: 17; J: TRBJ2-5; CDR3: CASSQAKGQVNQETQYF; DNA: TGTGCCAGCAGCCAAGCCAAAGGACAAGTAAACCAAGAGACCCAGTACTTC